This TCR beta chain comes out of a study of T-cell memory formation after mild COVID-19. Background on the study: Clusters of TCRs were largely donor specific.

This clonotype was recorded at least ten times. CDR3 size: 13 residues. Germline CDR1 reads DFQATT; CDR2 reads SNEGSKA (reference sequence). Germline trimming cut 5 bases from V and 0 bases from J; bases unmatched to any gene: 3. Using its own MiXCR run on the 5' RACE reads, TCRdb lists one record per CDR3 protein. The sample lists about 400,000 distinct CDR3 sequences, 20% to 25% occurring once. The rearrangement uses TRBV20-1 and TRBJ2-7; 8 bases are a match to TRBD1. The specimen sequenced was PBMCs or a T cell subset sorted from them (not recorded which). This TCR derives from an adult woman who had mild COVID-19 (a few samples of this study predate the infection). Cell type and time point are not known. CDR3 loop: CSARQGSSYEQYF. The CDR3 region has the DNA TGCAGTGCTCGACAGGGGTCCTCCTACGAGCAGTACTTC.